The next 29 T cell receptor beta chains were all read from a single sample in a study of control samples from healthy donors and cancer patients. Method: immunoSEQ multiplex PCR; TCRdb's copy keeps in-frame clones and lacks some. The sample carries approximately 110,000 clones, 80% to 95% recorded once. Sequenced input: blood. These receptors originate from a woman between 18 and 30 years old in good health.

The chain carries TRBV6-2 or TRBV6-3 and TRBJ2-7, with a weak D call TRBD2 (5 bases). This CDR3 is 15 amino acids long. V was pared by 3 bases and J by 0 bases, with 12 bases between. Germline V gene lookup returns CDR1 MNHEY and CDR2 SVGEGT. In DNA form, the CDR3 reads TGTGCCAGCAGTTATCTTGGACTCGGCTCCTACGAGCAGTACTTC. Translated: CASSYLGLGSYEQYF.

The chain uses TRBV7-2 and TRBJ2-7, with 8 bases lining up with TRBD2. The trim removed 3 bases at V and 3 bases at J, leaving 4 bases unmatched. Looked up from germline, CDR1 is SGHTA and CDR2 is FQGNSA. The CDR3 spans 14 residues. CDR3 sequence reads: CASSFSGGFYEQYF. DNA for the CDR3: TGTGCCAGCAGCTTCAGCGGGGGTTTCTACGAGCAGTACTTC.

The chain links TRBV27 to TRBJ2-1; D gene uncertain. The CDR3 runs 14 residues. Germline values: CDR1 MNHEY, CDR2 SMNVEV (reference sequence). Trimming removed 3 bases at V and 0 bases at J, with 6 bases between. The CDR3 here is CASSLGSSYNEQFF. The CDR3 nucleotides are TGTGCCAGCAGTTTGGGAAGCTCCTACAATGAGCAGTTCTTC.

This clone has a single count. This chain connects TRBV12-5 to TRBJ1-1, with D possibly being TRBD1 (5 bases). Germline CDR1 LGHNT, CDR2 FRNRAP. The CDR3 runs to 19 residues. The V and J ends lost 0 bases and 0 bases respectively, with 20 bases between them. DNA of the CDR3: TGTGCTAGTGGTTTGGTACAGGACGGGATGGTATTTATGAACACTGAAGCTTTCTTT. Its translation is CASGLVQDGMVFMNTEAFF.

V gene TRBV4-1 combines with J gene TRBJ2-6; no firm D call. CDR1 and CDR2 (germline): MGHRA, YSYEKL. CDR3 length: 15 amino acids. Trimming cost V 0 bases and J 0 bases, with 3 bases left between them. The CDR3 region is CASSQEGSGANVLTF. The DNA of the CDR3 is TGCGCCAGCAGCCAAGAGGGCTCTGGGGCCAACGTCCTGACTTTC.

This chain links TRBV28 with TRBJ2-3; TRBD1 matches 7 bases. V trimming: 5 bases; J trimming: 1 base; junction bases outside the gene matches: 6. The CDR3 length is 15 residues. Looked up from germline, CDR1 is MDHEN and CDR2 is SYDVKM. The CDR3 DNA follows: TGTGCCAGCAGTCCGCAAGGACAGGGCACAGATACGCAGTATTTT. This sequence encodes CASSPQGQGTDTQYF.

This clone was detected once. The V and J genes are TRBV5-1 and TRBJ2-5, with 7 positions matching TRBD2. The CDR3 spans 15 residues. Unmatched junction bases numbered 10, after V lost 6 bases and J lost 2 bases. The germline gives CDR1 SGHRS, CDR2 YFSETQ. CDR3 sequence: CASTPWSGGQETQYF. CDR3 coding DNA: TGCGCCAGCACTCCATGGTCCGGGGGGCAAGAGACCCAGTACTTC.

The chain has TRBV15 and TRBJ2-7; D gene unclear. The CDR3 has 13 amino acids. The ends were cut back, 3 bases at V and 7 bases at J, with 13 bases in the middle. The germline V gene encodes CDR1 LNHNV and CDR2 YYDKDF (reference sequence). CDR3 sequence (DNA): TGTGCCACCAGCAGTGGGCGAATCGGGGAGCAGTACTTC. Translated, it gives CATSSGRIGEQYF.

This chain joins TRBV19 and TRBJ1-6; 9 positions agree with TRBD1. J lost 8 bases, V lost 9 bases, and 11 bases had no gene match. CDR1 is LNHDA and CDR2 is SQIVND in the germline V gene (reference sequence). The CDR3 is 15 amino acids. The CDR3 DNA reads TGTGCCAGAAGAACCGGGACAGGGCTTTATTCACCCCTCCACTTT. Protein: CARRTGTGLYSPLHF. Filled out from reference TRBV19 and TRBJ1-6, the complete variable domain reads DGGITQSPKYLFRKEGQNVTLSCEQNLNHDAMYWYRQDPGQGLRLIYYSQIVNDFQKGDIAEGYSVSREKKESFPLTVTSAQKNPTAFYLCARRTGTGLYSPLHFGNGTRLTVT.

The chain uses TRBV24-1 and TRBJ2-2, with no clear D. V gave up 2 bases and J gave up 0 bases, with 12 bases separating them. This CDR3 has 17 residues. In germline, CDR1 is KGHDR, CDR2 SFDVKD. CDR3: CATSDYRANANTGELFF. CDR3 coding DNA: TGTGCCACCAGTGATTATCGAGCGAACGCGAACACCGGGGAGCTGTTTTTT.

This chain uses TRBV11-2 with TRBJ2-1; 8 bases are a match to TRBD1. Germline values: CDR1 SGHAT, CDR2 FQNNGV. This CDR3 comprises 17 residues. J was trimmed by 8 bases and V by 0 bases; bases with no gene match: 12. The CDR3 DNA reads as TGTGCCAGCAGCTTAGATAGGGGGACAGGAAATTCCGATGAGCAGTTCTTC. It encodes CASSLDRGTGNSDEQFF. Supplemented by reference TRBV11-2 and TRBJ2-1, the full variable domain reads EAGVAQSPRYKIIEKRQSVAFWCNPISGHATLYWYQQILGQGPKLLIQFQNNGVVDDSQLPKDRFSAERLKGVDSTLKIQPAKLEDSAVYLCASSLDRGTGNSDEQFFGPGTRLTVL.

The V and J genes are TRBV7-8 and TRBJ2-3; 9 nucleotides agree with TRBD2. CDR3 length: 17 residues. The trim removed 4 bases at V and 6 bases at J, leaving 14 bases unmatched. Germline CDR1 is SGHVS and CDR2 is FQNEAQ. For the CDR3, the DNA is TGTGCCAGCAGCTGGCCAGCGGGAGGCCCCCCCAAGGATACGCAGTATTTT. Residues: CASSWPAGGPPKDTQYF.

V and J are TRBV3-1 (or the pseudogene TRBV3-2) and TRBJ2-1; TRBD2 aligns across 7 bases. Germline V gene lookup returns CDR1 LGHDT and CDR2 YNNKEL (reference sequence). This CDR3 contains 17 residues. V was clipped by 3 bases and J by 4 bases; unmatched bases: 12. CDR3 sequence: CASSHPLAGLLYNEQFF. In DNA form, the CDR3 reads TGTGCCAGCAGCCACCCTTTAGCGGGCCTACTTTACAATGAGCAGTTCTTC.

This clone was seen only a few times. This chain uses TRBV5-8 with TRBJ2-5; no definite D call. V was cut by 4 bases and J by 5 bases, with 15 bases left in between. The CDR3 is made up of 14 amino acids. Germline assignment: CDR1 SGHTS and CDR2 YDEGEE. Written as DNA, the CDR3 is TGTGCCAGCAGCCCGAGACTCCGCTCGGAGACCCAGTACTTC. Translated, it gives CASSPRLRSETQYF.

The chain has TRBV2 and TRBJ2-1; perhaps TRBD1 as D (6 bases). The CDR3 is made up of 14 amino acids. Germline V gene sequence: CDR1 SNHLY, CDR2 FYNNEI. V was pared by 7 bases and J by 1 base, with 11 bases between. The CDR3 DNA reads TGTGCCAGCAAATTCAGGGGATCCTACAATGAGCAGTTCTTC. Translating it yields CASKFRGSYNEQFF.

CDR3 DNA sequence: TGTGCCACCCGACAGGGCAATGAGCAGTTCTTC. It specifies CATRQGNEQFF. V is TRBV24-1 and J is TRBJ2-1, with 7 bases lining up with TRBD1. The CDR3 runs 11 residues. Trimming cost V 9 bases and J 6 bases; bases outside gene matches: 1. CDR1 and CDR2 from the germline V gene are KGHDR and SFDVKD.

V gene TRBV6-5 combines with J gene TRBJ1-2; D ambiguous. CDR3 length equals 16 residues. Germline V gene sequence: CDR1 MNHEY, CDR2 SVGAGI. V was clipped by 0 bases and J by 8 bases, with 19 bases between them. CDR3 coding DNA: TGTGCCAGCAGTTACTCTAGGTCCGCAGCGGCTTACGGCTACACCTTC. It codes for CASSYSRSAAAYGYTF.

Points on this clone: Distinct nucleotide sequences in the sample also encode this CDR3. The chain has TRBV5-1 and TRBJ2-2; tentative D call: TRBD2 (6 bases). The ends were cut back, 0 bases at V and 4 bases at J, with 13 bases in the middle. CDR3 length: 16 residues. Germline V lookup: CDR1 SGHRS, CDR2 YFSETQ. In DNA form, the CDR3 reads TGCGCCAGCAGCTTGGGAAGGGGAGCGGGCACCGGGGAGCTGTTTTTT. As protein: CASSLGRGAGTGELFF.

The J gene is TRBJ2-5, the V gene TRBV6-6; D not certain. This CDR3 is 14 amino acids long. V lost 3 bases and J lost 2, with 10 bases in between. Germline CDR1 is MNHNY and CDR2 is SVGAGI (reference sequence). The CDR3 loop reads CASSYDSGQETQYF. The CDR3 coding sequence is TGTGCCAGCAGTTATGATTCCGGGCAAGAGACCCAGTACTTC.

This rearrangement joins TRBV4-2 to TRBJ1-4, with no clear D. The CDR3 contains 12 residues. CDR1 LGHNA and CDR2 YNFKEQ come from the germline V gene. The germline V and J ends were trimmed by 6 bases and 2 bases, with 4 bases remaining between them. Here the CDR3 reads CASRRTNEKLFF. As DNA, the CDR3 is TGTGCCAGCAGGCGGACTAATGAAAAACTGTTTTTT.

This chain links TRBV6-2 or TRBV6-3 with TRBJ2-3; no firm D call. CDR1 and CDR2 (germline): MNHEY, SVGEGT. The CDR3 covers 15 residues. Deletions cut 2 bases from V and 0 bases from J, with 9 bases between. CDR3 DNA: TGTGCCAGCAGTTACGGTTCGCTGAGCACAGATACGCAGTATTTT. This translates into CASSYGSLSTDTQYF.

The J gene is TRBJ2-5, the V gene TRBV7-3, with 9 positions matching TRBD1. Germline CDR1 and CDR2: SGHTA and FQGTGA. The V and J ends lost 1 base and 5 bases, in that order; junction bases with no gene match: 5. The CDR3 is 15 amino acids. CDR3 bases: TGTGCCAGCAGCTTAAGCAGGACAGGGGTGGAGACCCAGTACTTC. Its protein product is CASSLSRTGVETQYF.

The rearrangement links TRBV6-5 to TRBJ1-1; TRBD1 agrees at 10 bases. The germline V gene encodes CDR1 MNHEY and CDR2 SVGAGI. Germline trimming cut 9 bases from V and 5 bases from J; bases unmatched to any gene: 6. The length of the CDR3 is 13 residues. The CDR3 protein is CASRRDRGTEAFF. CDR3 DNA sequence: TGTGCCAGTAGGAGGGACAGGGGAACTGAAGCTTTCTTT.

The rearrangement uses TRBV10-3 and TRBJ2-3; tentatively, D is TRBD2 (6 bases). The CDR3 extends over 17 amino acids. Germline V CDR1 and CDR2: ENHRY, SYGVKD. V lost 0 bases and J 2 bases, leaving 15 bases between the germline ends. Here the CDR3 DNA reads TGTGCCATCAGTGAGTCCCCTCCTTGGGGGGTCACAGATACGCAGTATTTT. Translated, it gives CAISESPPWGVTDTQYF.

The chain is built from TRBV7-3 and TRBJ2-2; TRBD1 agrees at 7 bases. Looked up from germline, CDR1 is SGHTA and CDR2 is FQGTGA. V shed 6 bases, J shed 4 bases, and the junction held 8 bases outside the gene matches. The CDR3 covers 15 residues. The CDR3 reads CASRKGDRSTGELFF. CDR3 in DNA: TGTGCCAGCAGGAAAGGGGACAGAAGCACCGGGGAGCTGTTTTTT. Full variable domain (outside the CDR3, taken from reference TRBV7-3 and TRBJ2-2): GAGVSQTPSNKVTEKGKYVELRCDPISGHTALYWYRQSLGQGPEFLIYFQGTGAADDSGLPNDRFFAVRPEGSVSTLKIQRTERGDSAVYLCASRKGDRSTGELFFGEGSRLTVL.

The chain is built from TRBV15 and TRBJ1-4, with 7 bases that match TRBD1. Germline-derived CDR1 and CDR2 are LNHNV and YYDKDF (reference sequence). This CDR3 region has 15 residues. Germline trimming cut 5 bases from V and 7 bases from J; bases unmatched to any gene: 10. The CDR3 region is CATSEDRVRSEKLFF. CDR3 nucleotides: TGTGCCACCAGCGAAGACAGGGTCAGGAGTGAAAAACTGTTTTTT.

V and J are TRBV9 and TRBJ2-5; D possibly corresponds to TRBD2 (6 bases). V was pared by 3 bases and J by 0 bases, with 15 bases between. Per germline, CDR1 SGDLS and CDR2 YYNGEE. The CDR3 has 16 residues. CDR3 bases: TGTGCCAGCAGCGCGACCGGGACTCTGTACCAAGAGACCCAGTACTTC. It is translated as CASSATGTLYQETQYF.

V is TRBV6-2 or TRBV6-3 and J is TRBJ2-3; 9 bases align to TRBD2. This CDR3 comprises 15 residues. V trimming: 5 bases; J trimming: 5 bases; junction bases outside the gene matches: 8. Germline loops: CDR1 MNHEY, CDR2 SVGEGT. CDR3 bases: TGTGCCAGCAGTAAGCCTCGGACTAGCGTAGATACGCAGTATTTT. Encoded protein: CASSKPRTSVDTQYF.

This clone has only a few counts. V is TRBV5-1 and J is TRBJ1-4; D not certain. The germline V gene has CDR1 SGHRS and CDR2 YFSETQ. Trimming took off 0 bases at V and 4 bases at J, with 10 bases between the two ends. The length of the CDR3 is 15 residues. The CDR3: CASSLASGGNEKLFF. The CDR3 DNA sequence: TGCGCCAGCAGCTTGGCAAGTGGTGGTAATGAAAAACTGTTTTTT.